Below, 26 T cell receptor beta chains from the same sample are listed, as sequenced in a study of siplizumab effects on memory and regulatory T cells. Generated by immunoSEQ multiplex PCR, the TCRdb table keeps only in-frame clones and is missing some. The sample holds just over 40,000 clones; 89% are singletons and the top ten take roughly 0.23%. Sample: naive CD4+ T cells sorted from blood. These receptors were collected from a human donor in good health.

V gene TRBV5-8 combines with J gene TRBJ1-5; no reliable D call. Germline-derived CDR1 and CDR2 are SGHTS and YDEGEE. Trimming removed 6 bases from V and 6 bases from J, with 19 bases in between. The CDR3 sequence is 15 residues long. Here the CDR3 DNA reads TGTGCCAGCAAATTGCGGGGAATCGGAATTCAGCCCCAGCATTTT. It specifies CASKLRGIGIQPQHF.

The CDR3 region is CAISEAFRGAYEQYF. In DNA form, the CDR3 reads TGTGCCATCAGTGAGGCCTTCAGGGGAGCCTACGAGCAGTACTTC. The chain links TRBV10-3 to TRBJ2-7; maybe TRBD1 (6 bases). Germline lookup yields CDR1 ENHRY and CDR2 SYGVKD. V lost 2 bases and J lost 2, with 13 bases in between. CDR3 length equals 15 residues.

This clone showed up just once. The chain uses TRBV10-1 and TRBJ2-7; 7 positions agree with TRBD2. This CDR3 spans 15 amino acids. V gave up 10 bases and J gave up 1 base; unmatched junction bases: 13. From germline, CDR1 is WNHNN and CDR2 SYGVQD (reference sequence). The CDR3 DNA reads as TGCGCCACCCGGGGGGAGAATTCCTATTCCTACGAGCAGTACTTC. It encodes CATRGENSYSYEQYF.

The J gene is TRBJ1-2, the V gene TRBV5-6, with a tentative D call TRBD1 (5 bases). Between the trimmed V and J ends, which lost 0 bases and 3 bases, there was a span of 12 bases. The length of the CDR3 is 15 residues. In germline, CDR1 is SGHDT, CDR2 YYEEEE. CDR3 sequence (DNA): TGTGCCAGCAGCTTGGGGGGGAAGAGTCACTATGGCTACACCTTC. Translating gives CASSLGGKSHYGYTF.

The rearrangement links TRBV6-6 to TRBJ2-7; D uncertain. The CDR3 has 11 residues. Germline V gene lookup returns CDR1 MNHNY and CDR2 SVGAGI (reference sequence). Trimming pared 5 bases from V and 6 bases from J, leaving 8 bases between. Here the CDR3 DNA reads TGTGCCAGCAGTGACGGACGCGAGCAGTACTTC. This gives the protein CASSDGREQYF.

J is TRBJ2-7 and V is TRBV5-4, with D tentatively TRBD1 (6 bases). V was pared by 7 bases and J by 6 bases, with 17 bases between. CDR1 is SGHNT and CDR2 is YYREEE in the germline V gene (reference sequence). The CDR3 has 13 residues. The DNA for the CDR3 is TGTGCCAGCTCCCTAGGACAGACCTCCGAGCAGTACTTC. It encodes CASSLGQTSEQYF.

This clone was counted a single time. The chain is built from TRBV19 and TRBJ1-3; D perhaps matches TRBD1 (5 bases). Trimming left V 4 bases short and J 0 bases short, with 13 bases between. The germline V gene encodes CDR1 LNHDA and CDR2 SQIVND (reference sequence). This CDR3 is built from 16 residues. CDR3 in amino acids: CASSTGPGSSGNTIYF. The CDR3 DNA is TGTGCCAGTAGTACGGGCCCAGGGAGCTCTGGAAACACCATATATTTT.

Here the CDR3 reads CASSFPAGAGTDTQYF. For the CDR3, the DNA is TGTGCCAGCAGCTTCCCTGCGGGTGCAGGGACAGATACGCAGTATTTT. This chain uses TRBV5-4 with TRBJ2-3; TRBD1 or TRBD2 may be the D gene (5 bases each). Trimming took 2 bases from V and 3 from J, leaving 16 bases between them. Germline V gives CDR1 SGHNT, CDR2 YYREEE (reference sequence). There are 16 residues in the CDR3.

The chain is built from TRBV6-5 and TRBJ2-7, with D perhaps TRBD1 or TRBD2 (5 bases each). CDR3 length equals 14 residues. Germline V lookup: CDR1 MNHEY, CDR2 SVGAGI. The V end lost 6 bases, the J end lost 2 bases, and 14 bases lay between the germline ends. In DNA, the CDR3 is TGTGCCAGCAGCCGGGGTGAAGGGGCCTACGAGCAGTACTTC. Amino acids: CASSRGEGAYEQYF.

The gene calls are TRBV19 and TRBJ1-1, with 7 bases identical to TRBD1. The V segment lost 3 bases and the J segment 0 bases; nucleotides outside the gene matches: 10. Germline lookup yields CDR1 LNHDA and CDR2 SQIVND (reference sequence). This CDR3 spans 17 amino acids. CDR3 bases: TGTGCCAGTAGTATGCGCAGGGGGGCCGACTTGAACACTGAAGCTTTCTTT. Translated, it gives CASSMRRGADLNTEAFF. The whole variable domain, remainder taken from reference TRBV19 and TRBJ1-1, is DGGITQSPKYLFRKEGQNVTLSCEQNLNHDAMYWYRQDPGQGLRLIYYSQIVNDFQKGDIAEGYSVSREKKESFPLTVTSAQKNPTAFYLCASSMRRGADLNTEAFFGQGTRLTVV.

This clone was recorded a few times. The CDR3 region has the DNA TGCGCCAGCAGCTTGGGGGACAGCGTGGCTCAGCCCCAGCATTTT. Its translation: CASSLGDSVAQPQHF. The chain is built from TRBV5-1 and TRBJ1-5; 7 bases align to TRBD1. Trimming at V came to 0 bases and at J to 6 bases, leaving 6 bases not matched to a gene. Germline V gene data show CDR1 as SGHRS and CDR2 as YFSETQ. The CDR3 runs 15 residues.

The chain joins TRBV18 to TRBJ2-3; no reliable D call. Deletions cut 3 bases from V and 1 base from J, with 5 bases between. Germline CDR1 reads KGHSH; CDR2 reads LQKENI. The CDR3 is made up of 13 amino acids. The DNA for the CDR3 is TGTGCCAGCTCACCCTACGGCACAGATACGCAGTATTTT. The encoded protein is CASSPYGTDTQYF.

The chain carries TRBV19 and TRBJ1-5; D unresolved. Germline lookup yields CDR1 LNHDA and CDR2 SQIVND (reference sequence). V was trimmed by 4 bases and J by 3 bases, leaving 13 bases between them. The CDR3 length is 15 residues. The CDR3 sequence: CASSSPGNPNQPQHF. The DNA for the CDR3 is TGTGCCAGTAGTAGCCCGGGGAATCCCAATCAGCCCCAGCATTTT. Based on the CDR3 plus reference TRBV19 and TRBJ1-5, the full variable domain is DGGITQSPKYLFRKEGQNVTLSCEQNLNHDAMYWYRQDPGQGLRLIYYSQIVNDFQKGDIAEGYSVSREKKESFPLTVTSAQKNPTAFYLCASSSPGNPNQPQHFGDGTRLSIL.

The chain employs TRBV10-3 and TRBJ2-5, with 8 bases fitting TRBD2. J gave up 4 bases and V 10 bases, and 8 bases lay outside the gene matches. The CDR3 extends over 13 amino acids. CDR1 and CDR2 (germline): ENHRY, SYGVKD. In nucleotides, the CDR3 is TGTGCCACTGGTTTAGCGGGGTCAGAGACCCAGTACTTC. The encoded protein is CATGLAGSETQYF.

The chain links TRBV5-1 to TRBJ2-7, with 11 bases matching TRBD2. Germline lookup yields CDR1 SGHRS and CDR2 YFSETQ. The trim removed 4 bases at V and 5 bases at J, leaving 8 bases unmatched. This CDR3 has 15 residues. CDR3 protein: CASSDLTSGINEQYF. The CDR3 DNA sequence: TGCGCCAGCAGCGACCTGACTAGCGGGATTAACGAGCAGTACTTC.

The V call is TRBV18, the J call TRBJ2-5; 7 bases align to TRBD1. The CDR3 totals 13 residues. V shed 8 bases and J 2 bases; nucleotides not matched to a gene: 5. From germline, CDR1 is KGHSH and CDR2 LQKENI. Here the CDR3 DNA reads TGTGCCAGCAATCTGGACAGGCAAGAGACCCAGTACTTC. Encoded protein: CASNLDRQETQYF.

This clone was observed once. The chain employs TRBV5-4 and TRBJ2-1; the match to TRBD1 covers 7 bases. CDR3 length: 15 amino acids. CDR1 is SGHNT and CDR2 is YYREEE in the germline V gene (reference sequence). J gave up 3 bases and V 4 bases, and 7 bases lay outside the gene matches. The CDR3 loop is CASSSGQEDYNEQFF. In DNA, the CDR3 is TGTGCCAGCAGCAGTGGACAGGAGGACTACAATGAGCAGTTCTTC.

This chain uses TRBV7-2 with TRBJ2-7, with D uncertain. CDR3 size: 12 residues. V lost 6 bases, J lost 1 base, and 7 bases lay in between. CDR1 and CDR2 from the germline V gene are SGHTA and FQGNSA. The CDR3: CASSHTSYEQYF. In DNA form, the CDR3 reads TGTGCCAGCAGTCACACGTCCTACGAGCAGTACTTC.

This clone was detected a few times. The chain carries TRBV6-5 and TRBJ1-2, with D possibly being TRBD1 (5 bases). Germline CDR1 reads MNHEY; CDR2 reads SVGAGI. This CDR3 comprises 14 residues. The CDR3 region is CASARTGEYYGYTF. The CDR3 DNA reads TGTGCTTCCGCACGAACGGGGGAGTACTATGGCTACACCTTC.

The gene calls are TRBV2 and TRBJ1-3, with D possibly matching TRBD1 (5 bases). Germline-derived CDR1 and CDR2 are SNHLY and FYNNEI. Trimming took off 5 bases at V and 7 bases at J, with 9 bases between the two ends. This CDR3 is 12 amino acids long. The CDR3 region is CASSLQANTIYF. CDR3 DNA sequence: TGTGCCAGCAGTTTACAGGCGAACACCATATATTTT.

The CDR3, as DNA: TGCGCCAGCAGCCTAGGACAGGGGGGCACCGGGGAGCTGTTTTTT. Amino acids: CASSLGQGGTGELFF. The J gene is TRBJ2-2, the V gene TRBV5-1; 10 nucleotides agree with TRBD1. The CDR3 runs 15 residues. CDR1 is SGHRS, CDR2 YFSETQ, per germline. V lost 4 bases and J lost 4; bases outside the gene matches: 4.

This clone has a single count. The chain carries TRBV6-1 and TRBJ1-2; no clear D. Looked up from germline, CDR1 is MNHNS and CDR2 is SASEGT. This CDR3 is 11 amino acids long. Trimming pared 5 bases from V and 8 bases from J, leaving 9 bases between. CDR3 bases: TGTGCCAGCAGTTCTGGCATCGGCTACACCTTC. It yields the protein CASSSGIGYTF.

The gene calls are TRBV2 and TRBJ1-6, with TRBD1 matching over 9 bases. After removal of 6 bases from V and 10 bases from J, the junction contained 10 bases not matched to a gene. In germline, CDR1 is SNHLY, CDR2 FYNNEI. The CDR3 is 15 amino acids. In DNA, the CDR3 is TGTGCCAGCAGGGGACAGGGCGTCTCTTCCTCACCCCTCCACTTT. This encodes CASRGQGVSSSPLHF.

The V and J genes are TRBV19 and TRBJ1-1, with 10 bases lining up with TRBD1. Germline V lookup: CDR1 LNHDA, CDR2 SQIVND (reference sequence). V was clipped by 7 bases and J by 0 bases; unmatched bases: 2. The CDR3 length is 14 residues. CDR3 region: CASKTGGMNTEAFF. The CDR3 bases are TGTGCCAGTAAGACAGGGGGCATGAACACTGAAGCTTTCTTT.

The chain has TRBV9 and TRBJ2-5; D call uncertain. Between the trimmed V and J ends, which lost 0 bases and 5 bases, there was a span of 8 bases. Germline loops: CDR1 SGDLS, CDR2 YYNGEE. The CDR3 is 13 residues long. CDR3 sequence reads: CASSVGVGETQYF. DNA for the CDR3: TGTGCCAGCAGCGTAGGGGTTGGGGAGACCCAGTACTTC.

This clone was seen a few times. V usage is TRBV2 and J usage is TRBJ1-1; no clear D gene. Germline loops: CDR1 SNHLY, CDR2 FYNNEI. This CDR3 has 14 amino acids. Trimming pared 8 bases from V and 0 bases from J, leaving 13 bases between. Here the CDR3 reads CASSPGGVNTEAFF. CDR3 bases: TGTGCCAGCTCCCCAGGCGGGGTGAACACTGAAGCTTTCTTT.